The rows below give T cell receptor beta chains drawn from one sample of a study of control samples from healthy donors and cancer patients. Method: immunoSEQ multiplex PCR; TCRdb's copy keeps in-frame clones and lacks some. Here the sample spans 100,000 to 150,000 clones, roughly 92% being singletons. Sample: blood. The receptors originated from a young man in good health. Each CDR3 is given with its conserved first and last residue. Fields, in order: J gene, V gene, clone size, CDR3 length, D gene, CDR3 DNA, CDR3 protein. A D gene is named only where the DNA matches it firmly. Clone sizes are given selectively: once, few, many, or a class where the clone is expanded.

>TRBJ1-2|TRBV5-6|NA|12|NA
TGTGCCAGCAGCTTGGGCAGCGATGGCTACACCTTC
CASSLGSDGYTF
>TRBJ2-3|TRBV6-4|many|15|TRBD1
TGTGCCAGCAGTGACTCGACAGGGCACACAGATACGCAGTATTTT
CASSDSTGHTDTQYF
>TRBJ1-1|TRBV9|NA|15|TRBD1
TGTGCCAGCAGCACCTCGGACAGGGGCTCCACTGAAGCTTTCTTT
CASSTSDRGSTEAFF
>TRBJ1-5|TRBV12-3/TRBV12-4|NA|12|NA
TGTGCCAGCGGGTGGGATAATCAGCCCCAGCATTTT
CASGWDNQPQHF
>TRBJ2-5|TRBV11-2|NA|13|NA
TGTGCCAGCAGCCCCCCGGGTCGGGAGACCCAGTACTTC
CASSPPGRETQYF
>TRBJ1-4|TRBV7-9|NA|13|NA
TGTGCCAGCAGCTTATATATCGGTGAAAAACTGTTTTTT
CASSLYIGEKLFF
>TRBJ1-5|TRBV10-1|NA|13|NA
TGCGCCAGCAGTGCAACGTACCAGGGGCCCCAGCATTTT
CASSATYQGPQHF
>TRBJ2-7|TRBV9|NA|14|NA
TGTGCCAGCAGCGCAGGGGACGGTCCCTACGAGCAGTACTTC
CASSAGDGPYEQYF
>TRBJ2-1|TRBV6-5|NA|15|TRBD2
TGTGCCAGCAGTACGACTAGCGGGGGGTTTGGTGAGCAGTTCTTC
CASSTTSGGFGEQFF
>TRBJ2-7|TRBV7-9|NA|14|TRBD2
TGTGCCAGCGGAGTAGCGGGGGGGCACCACGAGCAGTACTTC
CASGVAGGHHEQYF
>TRBJ2-3|TRBV9|NA|15|TRBD1
TGTGCCAGCAGCGTTCAGGGGGCTAGCACAGATACGCAGTATTTT
CASSVQGASTDTQYF
>TRBJ1-5|TRBV2|NA|15|NA
TGTGCCAGCAGTCAAGGGGGAAGAAGCAATCAGCCCCAGCATTTT
CASSQGGRSNQPQHF
>TRBJ1-6|TRBV30|NA|13|NA
TGTGCCTGGGCCGGGAATTATAATTCACCCCTCCACTTT
CAWAGNYNSPLHF
>TRBJ2-7|TRBV11-3|NA|15|TRBD2
TGTGCCAGCAGCTTACGGGGGGATCCCTCCTACGAGCAGTACTTC
CASSLRGDPSYEQYF
>TRBJ1-5|TRBV5-1|few|15|NA
TGCGCCTGCCAACGGCAGGGACGGGAGAAACGGCCCCAGCATTTT
CACQRQGREKRPQHF
>TRBJ1-4|TRBV25-1|NA|17|NA
TGTGCCAGCAGTGAATATGTGGGCGGAGGAACTAATGAAAAACTGTTTTTT
CASSEYVGGGTNEKLFF
>TRBJ1-6|TRBV5-1|NA|14|NA
TGCGCCAGCAGCGATAGACAGTCTCAGTCACCCCTCCACTTT
CASSDRQSQSPLHF
>TRBJ1-1|TRBV7-9|NA|13|TRBD1
TGTGCCAGCCCAGGGACAGGGACCACTGAAGCTTTCTTT
CASPGTGTTEAFF
>TRBJ1-2|TRBV13|NA|16|NA
TGTGCCAGCAGCTTAGGAGCGGAGGAAGGGAACTATGGCTACACCTTC
CASSLGAEEGNYGYTF
>TRBJ2-1|TRBV13|NA|16|TRBD2
TGTGCCAGCAGCCCTCGATTTGTCGGGGGGGGCAATGAGCAGTTCTTC
CASSPRFVGGGNEQFF
>TRBJ2-7|TRBV5-1|NA|14|TRBD1
TGCGCCAGCAGCTTGGCCACAGGGGCCTACGAGCAGTACTTC
CASSLATGAYEQYF
>TRBJ1-6|TRBV7-2|few|14|NA
TGTGCCAGCAGCTTACTCAGCCTTAATTCACCCCTCCACTTT
CASSLLSLNSPLHF
>TRBJ2-1|TRBV11-3|NA|17|NA
TGTGCCAGCAGCCCATCGGGGGCCAGGACAGTAAACAATGAGCAGTTCTTC
CASSPSGARTVNNEQFF
>TRBJ1-5|TRBV9|NA|15|NA
TGTGCCAGCAGCGTCGGAGGGCATAGCAATCAGCCCCAGCATTTT
CASSVGGHSNQPQHF
>TRBJ1-5|TRBV3-1/TRBV3-2|NA|14|NA
TGTGCCAGCAGCCCCGGGAGGGCTAACCAGCCCCAGCATTTT
CASSPGRANQPQHF
>TRBJ2-7|TRBV10-1|NA|13|NA
TGCGCCAGCAGTGGCAGGAAACTAGGCGAGCAGTACTTC
CASSGRKLGEQYF
>TRBJ2-1|TRBV13|NA|20|TRBD2
TGTGCCAGCAGCTTGGAGCCTAGCGGGGGTCGTCTGAGCTCCTACAATGAGCAGTTCTTC
CASSLEPSGGRLSSYNEQFF
>TRBJ1-2|TRBV6-2/TRBV6-3|NA|14|TRBD1
TGTGCCAGCAGTACCAGACAGGGGGCGAAGGGCTACACCTTC
CASSTRQGAKGYTF
>TRBJ1-4|TRBV18|NA|13|NA
TGTGCCAGCTCAGGTCAGACGAATGAAAAACTGTTTTTT
CASSGQTNEKLFF
>TRBJ2-1|TRBV5-1|NA|17|TRBD2
TGCGCCAGCAGCTTAGGTCCTAGCGGGGGGCCTTACAATGAGCAGTTCTTC
CASSLGPSGGPYNEQFF
>TRBJ2-7|TRBV5-6|NA|16|TRBD2
TGTGCCAGCAGCCGATTAGCGGGACTGAGCTCCTACGAGCAGTACTTC
CASSRLAGLSSYEQYF
>TRBJ2-5|TRBV2|NA|15|TRBD2
TGTGCCAGCAGTGTTACTAGCGGGGGGCAAGAGACCCAGTACTTC
CASSVTSGGQETQYF
>TRBJ1-5|TRBV6-5|NA|14|NA
TGTGCCAGCAGTTGCCCAGATAGCAATCAGCCCCAGCATTTT
CASSCPDSNQPQHF
>TRBJ2-4|TRBV12-3/TRBV12-4|once|13|NA
TGTGCCAGCACCCAAACGGGGTACGACATTCAGTACTTC
CASTQTGYDIQYF
>TRBJ2-3|TRBV27|NA|15|NA
TGTGCCAGCAGTTCTCCGGGAAGCTTTCCAGATACGCAGTATTTT
CASSSPGSFPDTQYF
>TRBJ1-6|TRBV11-2|NA|14|NA
TGTGCCAGCAGCTACGGGCAACATAATTCACCCCTCCACTTT
CASSYGQHNSPLHF
>TRBJ2-7|TRBV5-4|NA|14|TRBD1
TGTGCCAGCAGCTTTGGGACAGGGGACTACGAGCAGTACTTC
CASSFGTGDYEQYF
>TRBJ2-3|TRBV27|NA|14|NA
TGTGCCAGCAGTCCTATCCAAAGCACAGATACGCAGTATTTT
CASSPIQSTDTQYF
>TRBJ1-4|TRBV10-2|NA|15|TRBD1
TGCGCCACCCTGAAGCGGACAGGACCTAATGAAAAACTGTTTTTT
CATLKRTGPNEKLFF
>TRBJ2-7|TRBV30|NA|12|TRBD1
TGTGCCTGCCGGGACAGAACCTACGAGCAGTACTTC
CACRDRTYEQYF
>TRBJ2-2|TRBV24-1|NA|14|NA
TGTGCCACCAGTGATTTTGGGATACCCGGGGAGCTGTTTTTT
CATSDFGIPGELFF
>TRBJ1-1|TRBV10-3|NA|14|NA
TGTGCCATCAGTGCGCGGACAGCGAACACTGAAGCTTTCTTT
CAISARTANTEAFF
>TRBJ1-2|TRBV15|NA|16|NA
TGTGCCACCAGATACTCGGGGGAGGGGGGCGAGGATGGCTACACCTTC
CATRYSGEGGEDGYTF
>TRBJ2-1|TRBV21-1|once|20|NA
TGTGCCAGCAGCAAAGTTAGGACTAGCGGGGGACCGAACTCCTACAATGAGCAGTTCTTC
CASSKVRTSGGPNSYNEQFF
>TRBJ2-4|TRBV5-6|NA|16|NA
TGTGCCAGCAGCTTCGGCTTGACAGCCTCCAAAAACATTCAGTACTTC
CASSFGLTASKNIQYF
>TRBJ2-5|TRBV5-1|NA|12|NA
TGCGCCAGCGGCGACGTCGGGGAGACCCAGTACTTC
CASGDVGETQYF
>TRBJ1-2|TRBV7-9|NA|12|NA
TGTGCCAGCAGCTTACAGGAACATGGCTACACCTTC
CASSLQEHGYTF
>TRBJ2-3|TRBV20-1|NA|17|TRBD2
TGCAGTGCTAGTACATCACTAGCGGTCCTTAGCACAGATACGCAGTATTTT
CSASTSLAVLSTDTQYF
>TRBJ2-7|TRBV2|once|15|TRBD1
TGTGCCTCCAATGGGGACAGGCAAAATAACTACGAGCAGTACTTC
CASNGDRQNNYEQYF
>TRBJ2-1|TRBV3-1/TRBV3-2|NA|15|TRBD2
TGTGCCAGCAGCCTTAGCGGGGGAACAGACAATGAGCAGTTCTTC
CASSLSGGTDNEQFF
>TRBJ1-5|TRBV28|NA|12|NA
TGTGCCAGCAGTTTTAGGGAGGAGCCCCAGCATTTT
CASSFREEPQHF